This T cell receptor (beta chain) was profiled in a study of cytomegalovirus exposure and HLA in healthy donors. Broader study findings: The CMV antigen specificity of three CMV-associated chains was confirmed through in vitro analysis. One later analysis reportedly identified an Asian-associated ancestry cluster that showed fewer N-insertions than the roughly 600-donor mean.

Primers for the PCR totalled 60 Vbeta and 13 Jbeta. The repertoire was sequenced with immunoSEQ multiplex PCR; TCRdb's copy has only in-frame clones and lacks some. Here the sample spans roughly 130,000 clones, roughly four fifths being singletons. The CDR3 covers 15 residues. Between the trimmed V and J ends, which lost 7 bases and 0 bases, there was a span of 15 bases. CDR1 is PRHDT, CDR2 FYEKMQ, per germline (reference sequence). Comments on this clone: Its antigen is currently unknown.

The TCR originated in a male donor in good health and CMV-seropositive. The sample was PBMCs. This chain uses TRBV13 with TRBJ1-1; D is possibly TRBD1 (5 bases). The CDR3 loop is CASIQRGFMNTEAFF. As DNA, the CDR3 is TGTGCCAGCATCCAAAGGGGATTTATGAACACTGAAGCTTTCTTT.